The clone carrying this TCR beta chain appeared many times. Its antigen is not known. This sample was included in a study of identical twins. Study-wide points: Beta out-of-frame sequences showed weaker excess twin sharing. A partial confounding effect on zero-insertion analyses could come from invariant MAIT and iNKT cells.

A universal primer site was created by template switching, with the cDNA bearing unique molecular identifiers. TCRdb reprocessed the 5' RACE reads with MiXCR, giving one entry per CDR3 protein. The table lists a few hundred thousand distinct CDR3 sequences, about 8% of them singletons. This sample was shared with a second study, whose subject was yellow fever vaccine responses in identical twins. That study reports: The authors reported partly convergent, partly personalized vaccine responses in identical twins.

Sequenced material: CD8+ T cells sorted from blood. This TCR derives from a woman aged 18-29 years in good health.

In DNA form, the CDR3 reads TGTGCCAGCAGTTTAGGGCGAACAGGGATCGACACTGAAGCTTTCTTT. It is translated as CASSLGRTGIDTEAFF. V gene TRBV12-3 or TRBV12-4 combines with J gene TRBJ1-1; D might be TRBD1 (6 bases). The CDR3 is 16 residues long. With 1 base removed from V and 3 bases from J, the gap between germline ends came to 15 bases.